This entry concerns a single T cell receptor (beta chain). Specified treatment: randomized to nivolumab then ipilimumab (arm A) or the reverse (arm B). No patient had prior DNA-damaging chemotherapy. Live CD3+CD8+ CD19− CD56− cells were sorted from PBMCs. The CDR3 runs to 14 residues. V was cut by 0 bases and J by 4 bases, with 9 bases left in between. The germline V gene has CDR1 LGHNA and CDR2 YSLEER. Profiling relied on immunoSEQ multiplex PCR, and the TCRdb table lists in-frame clones only, not all of them. The repertoire holds some 17,000 clones, with 65% to 80% as singletons. This sample is drawn from a study of sequential checkpoint blockade in melanoma.

The sample was CD8+ T cells sorted from blood (inferred from file names), taken from a patient given nivolumab and ipilimumab in sequence. The TCR sequence derives from a human donor with melanoma. The chain employs TRBV4-3 and TRBJ1-2, with D unclear. The CDR3 nucleotides read TGCGCCAGCAGCCAAGATTCCGGGAGCTATGGCTACACCTTC. Its translation is CASSQDSGSYGYTF.